A selection of T cell receptor beta chains follows, all from one sample in a study of T cells in Graves' hyperthyroidism and ophthalmopathy. TCRdb analysed the multiplex PCR reads with MiXCR anew, one entry per CDR3 protein. The sample includes around 480,000 distinct CDR3 sequences, approximately 14% of them seen just once. The source material was blood. These receptors were taken from a woman aged 18-29 years with Graves' hyperthyroidism. Both conserved end residues are part of each CDR3. Fields, in order: J gene, D gene, V gene, clone size, CDR3 DNA, CDR3 protein. A D gene is named only where the DNA matches it firmly. The size of a clone is reported for some rows only, either as once, few or many, or as a class for expanded clones.

>TRBJ1-1|.|TRBV19|.
TGTGCCAGTAGTCCAGGCCCCGAGGAGGGAACTGAAGCTTTCTTT
CASSPGPEEGTEAFF
>TRBJ2-7|TRBD2|TRBV5-4|many
TGTGCCAGCAGCTTGATAGCGGGCTACGAGCAGTACTTC
CASSLIAGYEQYF
>TRBJ2-1|TRBD2|TRBV5-1|few
TGCGCCAGCAGCTTGGGTAGCGGGAGCCTCAATGAGCAGTTCTTC
CASSLGSGSLNEQFF
>TRBJ1-2|.|TRBV3-1|few
TGTGCCAGCACCCAAGGAGGGCTGGACTATGGCTACACCTTC
CASTQGGLDYGYTF
>TRBJ2-1|TRBD2|TRBV11-3|many
TGTGCCAGCAGCTCCGGGACTAGCGGGAGCAATGAGCAGTTCTTC
CASSSGTSGSNEQFF
>TRBJ1-1|TRBD1|TRBV19|many
TGTGCCAGTAGTCGGACAGGGGGCGCGGACACTGAAGCTTTCTTT
CASSRTGGADTEAFF
>TRBJ2-5|.|TRBV6-1|many
TGTGCCAGCGGCCTGGCCGAGGGGACCCAGTACTTC
CASGLAEGTQYF
>TRBJ2-7|TRBD2|TRBV12-3/TRBV12-4|many
TGTGCCAGCAGTTTTCCGGGAGGGCCTGGCGAGCAGTACTTC
CASSFPGGPGEQYF
>TRBJ1-2|TRBD1|TRBV6-6|few
TGTGCCAGCAGTTACTCGAACAGGGGAAACTATAACTATGGCTACACCTTC
CASSYSNRGNYNYGYTF
>TRBJ1-2|.|TRBV20-1|few
TGCAGTGCTAGAGAGAAGCGACTCCAGGCTAACTATGGCTACACCTTC
CSAREKRLQANYGYTF
>TRBJ2-3|TRBD2|TRBV7-3|.
TGTGCCAGCAGCTTTCGCGGGAGGGCCACAGATACGCAGTATTTT
CASSFRGRATDTQYF
>TRBJ2-7|TRBD2|TRBV11-3|.
TGTGCCAGCAGCGAACATAGCGGGCCCTCCTACGAGCAGTACTTC
CASSEHSGPSYEQYF
>TRBJ1-3|.|TRBV12-3/TRBV12-4|few
TGTGCCAGCACCTCGGCGGCAGGTCAAGGAAACACCATATATTTT
CASTSAAGQGNTIYF
>TRBJ1-2|.|TRBV7-9|many
TGTGCCAGCACCCCTAGGGACCTGGACCTTAACTATGGCTACACCTTC
CASTPRDLDLNYGYTF
>TRBJ1-3|.|TRBV2|many
TGTGCCAGCAGTGAATGGCGGGGATCTGGAAACACCATATATTTT
CASSEWRGSGNTIYF
>TRBJ2-4|.|TRBV19|.
TGTGCCAGTAGTATAGATGCAGGGTCCAAAAACATTCAGTACTTC
CASSIDAGSKNIQYF
>TRBJ1-1|.|TRBV5-1|few
TGCGCCAGCAAGGGGGACACTGAAGCTTTCTTT
CASKGDTEAFF
>TRBJ2-5|TRBD2|TRBV2|many
TGTGCCAGCAGATCCAGACTAGCGGGTACAGACTACCAAGAGACCCAGTACTTC
CASRSRLAGTDYQETQYF
>TRBJ2-1|TRBD2|TRBV20-1|.
TGCGGTGCTAGAGTTAGGGCGAAGCGGGAGGTATTGCCCTACAATGAGCAGTTCTTC
CGARVRAKREVLPYNEQFF
>TRBJ1-5|.|TRBV5-1|many
TGCGCCAGCAGCCCTGAGGACCCTAATCAGCCCCAGCATTTT
CASSPEDPNQPQHF
>TRBJ1-1|.|TRBV11-2|many
TGTGCCAGCACCCTCAACACTGAAGCTTTCTTT
CASTLNTEAFF
>TRBJ2-1|TRBD2|TRBV11-2|many
TGTGCCAGCAGCAACCTCTTCAGCGGGAGGACCAATGAGCAGTTCTTC
CASSNLFSGRTNEQFF
>TRBJ2-1|.|TRBV7-9|many
TGTGCCAGCAGCTTATGGGAGAATGAGCAGTTCTTC
CASSLWENEQFF
>TRBJ1-4|.|TRBV29-1|many
TGCAGCGTTGGGGACCGAGCGGGGGAAAAACTGTTTTTT
CSVGDRAGEKLFF
>TRBJ1-5|.|TRBV19|many
TGTGCCAGTAGTATTCTTGCCGGTTATCAGCCCCAGCATTTT
CASSILAGYQPQHF
>TRBJ2-1|.|TRBV12-3/TRBV12-4|many
TGTGCCAGCAGTTTTTTACCCAATGAGCAGTTCTTC
CASSFLPNEQFF
>TRBJ1-1|.|TRBV20-1|.
TGCAGTGCGGGGGGGGGGCCCGGCACTGAAGCTTTCTTT
CSAGGGPGTEAFF
>TRBJ2-5|TRBD1|TRBV3-1|.
TGTGCCAGCAGCCAAGTCTTACAGGGGGGCCAGTACTTC
CASSQVLQGGQYF
>TRBJ2-2|.|TRBV6-1|many
TGTGCCAGCACCCTAGGGGGGCAAAACACCGGGGAGCTGTTTTTT
CASTLGGQNTGELFF
>TRBJ1-4|TRBD1|TRBV28|many
TGTGCCAGCAGTGTCCCCGGGACAGGGAGGGAAAAACTGTTTTTT
CASSVPGTGREKLFF
>TRBJ1-2|.|TRBV7-2|many
TGTGCCAGCAGCTTCGTGCCAGGGAGAGGCTACACCTTC
CASSFVPGRGYTF
>TRBJ1-4|TRBD1|TRBV7-9|many
TGTGCCAGCAGCCAACGGACAGGGGGTGAAAAACTGTTTTTT
CASSQRTGGEKLFF
>TRBJ1-1|.|TRBV5-8|.
TGTGCCAGCAGCTTGGCCAGCCTCCTAGCTTTCTTT
CASSLASLLAFF
>TRBJ2-1|.|TRBV30|many
TGTGCCTGGGAAGCGGGTAGCTCCTACAATGAGCAGTTCTTC
CAWEAGSSYNEQFF
>TRBJ1-5|.|TRBV12-3/TRBV12-4|many
TGTGCCAGCAGTTTAGCAGGGGGTTACAATCAGCCCCAGCATTTT
CASSLAGGYNQPQHF
>TRBJ1-1|TRBD1|TRBV29-1|many
TGCAGCGGGGAACAGGGGTCGATGAACACTGAAGCTTTCTTT
CSGEQGSMNTEAFF
>TRBJ2-5|.|TRBV2|many
TGTGCCAGCCCGCCGGGACTCGGAGAGACCCAGTACTTC
CASPPGLGETQYF
>TRBJ2-7|.|TRBV5-1|.
TGCGCCAGCAGCCCGGGTGGCGGAGCCTACGAGCAGTACTTC
CASSPGGGAYEQYF
>TRBJ2-3|.|TRBV24-1|.
TGTGCCACCAGTGAGACGGAGTATACGCAGTATTTT
CATSETEYTQYF
>TRBJ2-1|TRBD2|TRBV10-3|many
TGTGCCATCAGTGATATCCCTCTAGCTAGCGGTCTAGGACACAATGAGCAGTTCTTC
CAISDIPLASGLGHNEQFF
>TRBJ1-3|.|TRBV12-3/TRBV12-4|many
TGTGCCAGCAGTCCAATAATGGCGGGAAAATCTGGAAACACCATATATTTT
CASSPIMAGKSGNTIYF
>TRBJ2-7|.|TRBV6-1|many
TGTGCCAGCAGTGCTGGACTTCTGGGATACGAGCAGTACTTC
CASSAGLLGYEQYF
>TRBJ2-1|.|TRBV6-1|.
TGTGCCAGCAGGGGGGACGCCCGTACCTACAATGAGCAGTTCTTC
CASRGDARTYNEQFF
>TRBJ2-1|.|TRBV5-8|many
TGTGCCAGCAGCTCCCGTGGGCAGAGCTACAATGAGCAGTTCTTC
CASSSRGQSYNEQFF